Following are 3 T cell receptor beta chains from one sample sequenced in a study of OX40 agonist ivuxolimab in advanced cancers. This table comes from immunoSEQ multiplex PCR, and its TCRdb copy is limited to in-frame clones, with some not included. Found here are 20,000 to 25,000 clones, 80% to 90% of them singletons; the top ten hold roughly 24%. Sequenced here: CD4+ or CD8+ T cells sorted from blood, sampled in a trial of the OX40 agonist ivuxolimab. Source of these receptors: an adult with an advanced solid tumor such as melanoma, head and neck, liver or kidney cancer.

The chain employs TRBV5-1 and TRBJ2-1; 8 nucleotides align to TRBD2. The CDR3 sequence is 15 residues long. V lost 4 bases and J lost 9; bases outside the gene matches: 12. Germline V gene data show CDR1 as SGHRS and CDR2 as YFSETQ. CDR3 coding DNA: TGCGCCAGCAGCAGAGCGGGAGACCCGGAAGGTGAGCAGTTCTTC. This encodes CASSRAGDPEGEQFF.

This clone was found once. CDR3 amino acids: CASSYSRESNTEAFF. The CDR3, as DNA: TGTGCCAGCAGTTACAGCAGGGAGTCGAACACTGAAGCTTTCTTT. The genes are TRBV6-5 and TRBJ1-1; a weak D match, TRBD1 (5 bases). CDR3 length: 15 residues. CDR1 MNHEY and CDR2 SVGAGI come from the germline V gene. Deletions cut 2 bases from V and 1 base from J, with 11 bases between.

V is TRBV13 and J is TRBJ2-7; D not resolved. The CDR3 runs to 14 residues. Germline V lookup: CDR1 PRHDT, CDR2 FYEKMQ (reference sequence). The ends were cut back, 0 bases at V and 6 bases at J, with 12 bases in the middle. The DNA for the CDR3 is TGTGCCAGCAGCTTAGGCCGATTAGGTAGCGAGCAGTACTTC. Residues: CASSLGRLGSEQYF.